Listed below are T cell receptor beta chains from one sample, sequenced in a study of T cells after yellow fever vaccination. One entry per CDR3 protein results from TCRdb running MiXCR on the 5' RACE reads. Of 250,000 to 400,000 distinct CDR3 sequences in the sample, approximately 4% were seen once. The source material was PBMCs, sampled 5 days after the yellow fever booster vaccination. The receptors come from a man between 18 and 29 years old who received the YFV17D yellow fever vaccine. The CDR3 runs from the conserved cysteine through the conserved F or W. The D gene is left open where the match is weak. Clone sizes are given selectively: once, few, many, or a class where the clone is expanded.

V gene	D gene	J gene	clone size	CDR3 DNA	CDR3 protein
TRBV7-9	NA	TRBJ2-1	many	TGTGCCAGCAGCTTAGCTGCCTATGGTGAGCAGTTCTTC	CASSLAAYGEQFF
TRBV27	TRBD1	TRBJ1-5	NA	TGTGCCAGCAGTTTATTCGCCCAGGGGGGTCAGCCCCAGCATTTT	CASSLFAQGGQPQHF
TRBV20-1	TRBD2	TRBJ2-1	NA	TGCAGTGCCACCCCCGCGGGACTAGCGGGATCGAGCTCCTACAATGAGCAGTTCTTC	CSATPAGLAGSSSYNEQFF
TRBV12-3/TRBV12-4	NA	TRBJ2-3	NA	TGTGCCAGCAGTTTCAACGGGGCGCTCACAGATACGCAGTATTTT	CASSFNGALTDTQYF
TRBV11-1	NA	TRBJ2-3	NA	TGTGCCAGCAGCTTAGCGGCCTCCGGGACTGTAGATACGCAGTATTTT	CASSLAASGTVDTQYF
TRBV25-1	TRBD2	TRBJ2-7	few	TGTGCCAGCAGTGAAGGCCCTAGCGGGGGCTCCTACGAGCAGTACTTC	CASSEGPSGGSYEQYF
TRBV6-5	NA	TRBJ1-2	few	TGTGCCAGCAGCAGTGACAGACAAAGCGGAGGCTACACCTTC	CASSSDRQSGGYTF
TRBV20-1	TRBD1	TRBJ1-3	NA	TGCAGTGCTAGGGGGGGACAGGGAAACACCATATATTTT	CSARGGQGNTIYF
TRBV6-5	NA	TRBJ1-6	many	TGTGCCAGCAGTGCGGGAGCATATTCACCCCTCCACTTT	CASSAGAYSPLHF
TRBV5-8	TRBD1	TRBJ2-4	many	TGTGCCAGCAGCCCAAGGACAGGAAAACTAGCCAAAAACATTCAGTACTTC	CASSPRTGKLAKNIQYF
TRBV6-5	NA	TRBJ1-1	NA	TGTGCCAGCAGTTACTCGAACAGGGTGAACACTGAAGCTTTCTTT	CASSYSNRVNTEAFF
TRBV5-1	NA	TRBJ2-2	few	TGCGCCAGCAGCTTGGATCCGGGGGCGCCGGGGGACACCGGGGAGCTGTTTTTT	CASSLDPGAPGDTGELFF
TRBV3-1	NA	TRBJ1-2	few	TGTGCCAGCAGCCAAGGGACAGCCCACTATGGCTACACCTTC	CASSQGTAHYGYTF
TRBV29-1	TRBD1	TRBJ1-1	many	TGCAGCGCTTGGACAGGCCCCAACACTGAAGCTTTCTTT	CSAWTGPNTEAFF
TRBV21-1	NA	TRBJ2-2	NA	TGTGCCAGCAGCAACCAAGAAGAGAACACCGGGGAGCTGTTTTTT	CASSNQEENTGELFF
TRBV5-1	NA	TRBJ2-5	many	TGCGCCAGCAGCCTCTTAAACGTCCAAGAGACCCAGTACTTC	CASSLLNVQETQYF
TRBV7-3	NA	TRBJ1-2	few	TGTGCCAGCAGTCGCTTACAGGGCAACGGCTACACCTTC	CASSRLQGNGYTF
TRBV18	NA	TRBJ2-1	many	TGTGCCAGCTCGCTAGATTACCCCAATGAGCAGTTCTTC	CASSLDYPNEQFF
TRBV6-5	NA	TRBJ1-1	few	TGTGCCAGCAGTAAAGACATATCCCGCATGAACACTGAAGCTTTCTTT	CASSKDISRMNTEAFF
TRBV7-2	TRBD2	TRBJ2-3	NA	TGTGCCAGCAGCTTAAGAGCGGGGGGATCTTTTACAAAGCACACAGATACGCAGTATTTT	CASSLRAGGSFTKHTDTQYF
TRBV20-1	NA	TRBJ2-1	many	TGCAGTGCTAGAGACCCCCCCCAGGGTGAGCAGTTCTTC	CSARDPPQGEQFF
TRBV20-1	TRBD2	TRBJ2-3	few	TGCAGTGCTCGGACTAGCGGGGGGGGCACAGATACGCAGTATTTT	CSARTSGGGTDTQYF
TRBV5-4	TRBD1	TRBJ2-1	many	TGTGCCAGCAGTCCAGGGGGTTCGCGTGTAAATGAGCAGTTCTTC	CASSPGGSRVNEQFF
TRBV29-1	TRBD1	TRBJ2-7	few	TGCAGCGTTGGGGACAGCGAGCAGTACTTC	CSVGDSEQYF
TRBV7-9	NA	TRBJ2-3	many	TGTGCCAGCAGCACCATAGGCGGGGGCTCCACAGATACGCAGTATTTT	CASSTIGGGSTDTQYF
TRBV12-3/TRBV12-4	NA	TRBJ2-3	few	TGTGCCAGCAGTTTAATGGGATCGGATACGCAGTATTTT	CASSLMGSDTQYF
TRBV19	TRBD2	TRBJ2-1	few	TGTGCCAGTAGTACTAGCGGGAGCTCCTACAATGAGCAGTTCTTC	CASSTSGSSYNEQFF
TRBV7-2	NA	TRBJ2-3	few	TGTGCCAGCAGCTTCAAGGGGTATGCAGATACGCAGTATTTT	CASSFKGYADTQYF
TRBV20-1	NA	TRBJ2-1	few	TGCAGTGCTGAGAAACGGGGAACCTACAATGAGCAGTTCTTC	CSAEKRGTYNEQFF
TRBV6-5	TRBD1	TRBJ1-1	few	TGTGCCAGCAGTTTTTGGACAGGTTTGAACACTGAAGCTTTCTTT	CASSFWTGLNTEAFF
TRBV7-9	NA	TRBJ1-1	few	TGTGCCAGCAGCTTAGGGGTGGGGAGCGGGAACACTGAAGCTTTCTTT	CASSLGVGSGNTEAFF
TRBV4-3	TRBD2	TRBJ2-1	many	TGCGCCAGCAGCCAAGACCCCCCTAGCGGGGGTTTCAATGAGCAGTTCTTC	CASSQDPPSGGFNEQFF
TRBV11-2	TRBD1	TRBJ2-3	many	TGTGCCAGCAGCTTAGGGTTTGTGACAGGGGGCGCAGATACGCAGTATTTT	CASSLGFVTGGADTQYF
TRBV24-1	TRBD2	TRBJ2-5	NA	TGTGCCACCAGTGACTCCTTGGCGAGCGGGGGGCCTGAAGAGACCCAGTACTTC	CATSDSLASGGPEETQYF
TRBV3-1	NA	TRBJ1-2	many	TGTGCCAGCAGCCGCAACTATGGCTACACCTTC	CASSRNYGYTF
TRBV4-3	NA	TRBJ2-1	few	TGCGCCAGCAGCCAAGATGCGGGGGCCTACTACAATGAGCAGTTCTTC	CASSQDAGAYYNEQFF
TRBV5-1	TRBD1	TRBJ1-2	few	TGCGCCAGCTCACAGGGGGCATCCTTTAACTATGGCTACACCTTC	CASSQGASFNYGYTF
TRBV25-1	TRBD2	TRBJ2-3	many	TGTGCCAGCAGTGAGGAGGGGACTAGCGGAGGTGGGGATACGCAGTATTTT	CASSEEGTSGGGDTQYF
TRBV7-8	NA	TRBJ2-5	few	TGTGCCAGCAGCTTATTCGACAGTATAGAGACCCAGTACTTC	CASSLFDSIETQYF
TRBV6-1	TRBD1	TRBJ2-5	few	TGTGCCAACTCGGACAGGGGGCGAGAGACCCAGTACTTC	CANSDRGRETQYF
TRBV7-7	NA	TRBJ2-5	few	TGTGCTAGCAGCCATGGACAGCAACAAGAGACCCAGTACTTC	CASSHGQQQETQYF